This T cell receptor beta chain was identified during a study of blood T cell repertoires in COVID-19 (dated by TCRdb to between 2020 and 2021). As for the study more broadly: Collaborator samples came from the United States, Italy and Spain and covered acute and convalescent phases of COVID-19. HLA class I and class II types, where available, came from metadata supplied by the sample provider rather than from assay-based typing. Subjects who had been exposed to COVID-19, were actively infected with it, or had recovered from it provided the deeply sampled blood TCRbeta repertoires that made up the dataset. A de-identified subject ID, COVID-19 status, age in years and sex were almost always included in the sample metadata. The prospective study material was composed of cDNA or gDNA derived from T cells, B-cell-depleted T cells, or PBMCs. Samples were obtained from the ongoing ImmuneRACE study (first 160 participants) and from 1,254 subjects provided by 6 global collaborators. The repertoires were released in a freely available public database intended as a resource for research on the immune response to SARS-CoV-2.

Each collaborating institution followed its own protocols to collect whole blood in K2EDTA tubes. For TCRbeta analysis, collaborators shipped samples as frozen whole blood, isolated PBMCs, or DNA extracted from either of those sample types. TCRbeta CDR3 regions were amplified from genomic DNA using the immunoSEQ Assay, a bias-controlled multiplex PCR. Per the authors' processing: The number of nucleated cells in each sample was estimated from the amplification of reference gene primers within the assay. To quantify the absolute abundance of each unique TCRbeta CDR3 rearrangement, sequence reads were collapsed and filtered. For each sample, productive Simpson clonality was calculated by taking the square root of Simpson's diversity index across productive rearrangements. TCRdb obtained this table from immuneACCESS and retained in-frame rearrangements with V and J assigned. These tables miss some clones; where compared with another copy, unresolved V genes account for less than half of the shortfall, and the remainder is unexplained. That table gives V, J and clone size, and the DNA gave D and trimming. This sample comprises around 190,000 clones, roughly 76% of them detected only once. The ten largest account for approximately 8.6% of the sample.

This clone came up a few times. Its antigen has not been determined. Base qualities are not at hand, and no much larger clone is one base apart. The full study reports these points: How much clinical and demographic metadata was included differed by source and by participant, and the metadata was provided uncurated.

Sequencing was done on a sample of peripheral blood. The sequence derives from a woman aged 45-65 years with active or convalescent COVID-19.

The sequenced DNA is TGTGCCAGTAGTGGGGACAACCAAGAGACCCAGTACTTC. Its protein product is CASSGDNQETQYF. In this chain, TRBV19 is recombined with TRBJ2-5; tentative D gene TRBD1, with 6 bases matching. Reading the germline V gene (reference sequence) gives CDR1 LNHDA and CDR2 SQIVND. Including the terminal cysteine and phenylalanine, the CDR3 comprises 13 residues. The sequence is cut down to CDR3 DNA, 39 bases in frame from base 1. Relative to germline, V is 5 bases shorter and J is 0 bases shorter, with 7 bases between their ends.